Below, 23 T cell receptor beta chains from the same sample are listed, as sequenced in a study of blood T cell repertoires in COVID-19. Sequencing was performed with immunoSEQ multiplex PCR; in TCRdb, only in-frame clones are kept and a portion is missing. This sample has a few hundred thousand clones; 70% to 85% occur once, and the top ten carry 14% to 15%. Sequencing was carried out using PBMCs or T cells enriched from blood (not recorded which). The receptor set was obtained from a man aged 35-49 years who had recovered from COVID-19.

The J gene is TRBJ2-2, the V gene TRBV13; tentatively, D is TRBD2 (6 bases). Trimming left V 5 bases short and J 0 bases short, with 13 bases between. In germline, CDR1 is PRHDT, CDR2 FYEKMQ (reference sequence). CDR3 size: 16 residues. DNA of the CDR3: TGTGCCAGCAGCCCCCAACTAGCCGCGAACACCGGGGAGCTGTTTTTT. This translates into CASSPQLAANTGELFF.

The V and J genes are TRBV10-3 and TRBJ2-1; unclear D gene. Germline V CDR1 and CDR2: ENHRY, SYGVKD. The CDR3 length is 16 residues. Trimming removed 0 bases from V and 0 bases from J, with 9 bases in between. This CDR3 reads CAISESSVFSYNEQFF. The CDR3 nucleotides read TGTGCCATCAGTGAGTCGTCGGTCTTCTCCTACAATGAGCAGTTCTTC.

The rearrangement uses TRBV7-2 and TRBJ1-5; TRBD1 matches 11 bases. CDR3 length: 14 residues. The V segment lost 3 bases and the J segment 7 bases; nucleotides outside the gene matches: 2. Germline V gene data show CDR1 as SGHTA and CDR2 as FQGNSA. The CDR3 loop reads CASSLGQGEQPQHF. In DNA, the CDR3 is TGTGCCAGCAGCTTGGGACAGGGGGAGCAGCCCCAGCATTTT. The variable domain in full, with the rest retrieved from reference TRBV7-2 and TRBJ1-5, is GAGVSQSPSNKVTEKGKDVELRCDPISGHTALYWYRQSLGQGLEFLIYFQGNSAPDKSGLPSDRFSAERTGGSVSTLTIQRTQQEDSAVYLCASSLGQGEQPQHFGDGTRLSIL.

The rearrangement links TRBV5-1 to TRBJ1-1; TRBD1 matches at 7 bases. V lost 4 bases and J lost 2; bases outside the gene matches: 5. Germline V CDR1 and CDR2: SGHRS, YFSETQ. This CDR3 region has 14 residues. This chain's CDR3 is CASSRQGGNTEAFF. CDR3 sequence (DNA): TGCGCCAGCAGCAGACAGGGAGGTAACACTGAAGCTTTCTTT.

The V and J genes are TRBV11-2 and TRBJ1-1; no definite D call. Germline V lookup: CDR1 SGHAT, CDR2 FQNNGV. This CDR3 spans 14 amino acids. The V gene lost 5 bases and the J gene lost 5 bases, with 15 bases spanning the gap. CDR3 region: CASSRDTVRTEAFF. In DNA, the CDR3 is TGTGCCAGCAGCCGCGACACGGTCAGAACTGAAGCTTTCTTT.

The V gene is TRBV6-1, the J gene TRBJ1-1; the D gene is possibly TRBD1 (5 bases). The CDR3 is 16 residues long. Deletions cut 1 base from V and 2 bases from J, with 14 bases between. The germline CDR1 and CDR2 sequences are MNHNS and SASEGT. In DNA, the CDR3 is TGTGCCAGCAGTGAAGTGTGGACAAGCTTAAACACTGAAGCTTTCTTT. It is translated as CASSEVWTSLNTEAFF.

In its sample, this clone was seen a few times. The CDR3: CARPTGLNEKLFF. As DNA, the CDR3 is TGTGCCAGACCGACCGGACTAAATGAAAAACTGTTTTTT. The V gene is TRBV19, the J gene TRBJ1-4; D is unresolved. This CDR3 contains 13 residues. CDR1 LNHDA and CDR2 SQIVND come from the germline V gene (reference sequence). Trimming took 9 bases from V and 5 from J, leaving 13 bases between them.

V is TRBV7-3 and J is TRBJ1-3; no reliable D call. V dropped 4 bases and J dropped 4 bases, with 8 bases sitting between them. The CDR3 is made up of 13 amino acids. Germline V CDR1 and CDR2: SGHTA, FQGTGA. The CDR3 sequence is CASSSSPGNTIYF. CDR3 in DNA: TGTGCCAGCAGCTCCTCTCCGGGAAACACCATATATTTT.

The V call is TRBV9, the J call TRBJ1-5; D is perhaps TRBD1 (5 bases). The CDR3 is made up of 18 amino acids. Between the trimmed V and J ends, which lost 1 base and 5 bases, there was a span of 22 bases. CDR1 SGDLS and CDR2 YYNGEE come from the germline V gene. The CDR3 nucleotides read TGTGCCAGCAGCGTAAGTTTGTTGGGGGGAGAGCGCGATCAGCCCCAGCATTTT. This encodes CASSVSLLGGERDQPQHF.

This clone has only one observation. Compared with germline, one end of the junction differs, possibly owing to a read error. V gene TRBV5-1 combines with J gene TRBJ1-2; TRBD1 matches at 7 bases. Germline lookup yields CDR1 SGHRS and CDR2 YFSETQ. The CDR3 sequence is 14 residues long. In nucleotides, the CDR3 is TGCGCCAGCAGCCTAGGGGGCGACAGCTATGGTTACACCTTC. It yields the protein CASSLGGDSYGYTF.

This chain connects TRBV30 to TRBJ2-5; D possibly corresponds to TRBD2 (6 bases). Trimming shortened V by 4 bases and J by 12 bases, and 15 bases separated the two germline ends. The CDR3 contains 11 residues. CDR1 is GTSNPN, CDR2 SVGIG, per germline (reference sequence). CDR3 coding DNA: TGTGCCTGGACTGTGGGAGGACCCAAGTACTTC. As protein: CAWTVGGPKYF.

This chain uses TRBV4-1 with TRBJ2-1; D not certain. The length of the CDR3 is 14 residues. CDR1 is MGHRA, CDR2 YSYEKL, per germline. The germline V and J ends were trimmed by 4 bases and 7 bases, with 14 bases remaining between them. The CDR3 loop reads CASSRPIQANEQFF. CDR3 sequence (DNA): TGCGCCAGCAGCCGCCCCATACAAGCGAATGAGCAGTTCTTC.

J is TRBJ2-5 and V is TRBV11-2; 7 bases match TRBD2. CDR3 size: 17 residues. CDR1 is SGHAT, CDR2 FQNNGV, per germline. With V trimmed by 5 bases and J by 3 bases, 15 bases remained unmatched. CDR3 sequence: CASSAEKTSASKETQYF. Written as DNA, the CDR3 is TGTGCCAGCAGCGCCGAAAAAACTAGCGCCAGTAAAGAGACCCAGTACTTC.

DNA of the CDR3: TGTGCCTCAGGACCCCCAGGGGCGTATGGCTACACCTTC. Translating it yields CASGPPGAYGYTF. This chain uses TRBV3-1 (or the pseudogene TRBV3-2) with TRBJ1-2; possibly TRBD1 for D (6 bases). Germline assignment: CDR1 LGHDT and CDR2 YNNKEL (reference sequence). This CDR3 has 13 amino acids. Trimming cost V 11 bases and J 5 bases, with 18 bases left between them.

This chain links TRBV27 with TRBJ1-2; TRBD1 aligns across 11 bases. The length of the CDR3 is 12 residues. V lost 9 bases to trimming and J lost 9 bases; unmatched junction nucleotides: 6. Germline V gene data show CDR1 as MNHEY and CDR2 as SMNVEV (reference sequence). The CDR3 DNA reads TGTGCCAGTACGGACAGGGGGCGGAGCTACACCTTC. Amino acids: CASTDRGRSYTF.

This sequence joins TRBV9 and TRBJ1-5; TRBD1 is a possible D gene (6 bases). V gave up 5 bases and J gave up 9 bases, with 15 bases separating them. The CDR3 loop spans 13 amino acids. Looked up from germline, CDR1 is SGDLS and CDR2 is YYNGEE. The CDR3 bases are TGTGCCAGCAGTGAACAGGGTGTTACGCCCCAGCATTTT. Amino acids: CASSEQGVTPQHF.

The chain uses TRBV11-2 and TRBJ2-1, with 7 bases identical to TRBD2. The CDR3 spans 16 residues. Trimming took 3 bases from V and 2 from J; bases not matched to a gene: 7. Germline CDR1 is SGHAT and CDR2 is FQNNGV. DNA of the CDR3: TGTGCCAGCAGCTTTCTAGCGGACGTTACCTACAATGAGCAGTTCTTC. Its protein product is CASSFLADVTYNEQFF.

The chain joins TRBV3-1 (or the pseudogene TRBV3-2) to TRBJ1-5; D uncertain. Germline-derived CDR1 and CDR2 are LGHDT and YNNKEL (reference sequence). V was shortened by 2 bases and J by 7 bases, with 9 bases between the two germline ends. This CDR3 comprises 13 residues. The DNA of the CDR3 is TGTGCCAGCAGCCAACAAAGCGGACAGCCCCAGCATTTT. It translates to CASSQQSGQPQHF.

The CDR3 DNA is TGTGCCAGCAGCATCGGTCCGGACAGGGTAATTGGCACCTTC. Its protein is CASSIGPDRVIGTF. The V and J genes are TRBV7-2 and TRBJ1-2; the match to TRBD1 covers 8 bases. The CDR3 is 14 residues long. Looked up from germline, CDR1 is SGHTA and CDR2 is FQGNSA. V trimming: 5 bases; J trimming: 13 bases; junction bases outside the gene matches: 15.

The chain couples TRBV6-5 to TRBJ1-1; D not certain. CDR1 is MNHEY and CDR2 is SVGAGI in the germline V gene. The V and J ends lost 4 bases and 2 bases respectively, with 8 bases between them. CDR3 length equals 13 residues. The CDR3 loop reads CASSFGANTEAFF. The CDR3 DNA reads as TGTGCCAGCAGTTTCGGTGCCAACACTGAAGCTTTCTTT.

This clone was recorded once. The chain has TRBV5-1 and TRBJ1-1, with D tentatively TRBD1 (5 bases). V was trimmed by 4 bases and J by 7 bases, leaving 17 bases between them. The CDR3 consists of 14 residues. Per germline, CDR1 SGHRS and CDR2 YFSETQ. CDR3 amino acids: CASSGQTELGEAFF. DNA for the CDR3: TGCGCCAGCAGCGGCCAGACAGAGTTGGGTGAAGCTTTCTTT.

This clone was detected once. This rearrangement joins TRBV2 to TRBJ2-7, with D perhaps TRBD1 (6 bases). Germline CDR1 reads SNHLY; CDR2 reads FYNNEI. This CDR3 spans 11 amino acids. V was trimmed by 6 bases and J by 3 bases, leaving 6 bases between them. The CDR3 DNA reads TGTGCCAGCAGACAGGGCTACGAGCAGTACTTC. It specifies CASRQGYEQYF.

J is TRBJ1-1 and V is TRBV5-1, with a weak D call TRBD1 (6 bases). This CDR3 spans 14 amino acids. V dropped 1 base and J dropped 5 bases, with 12 bases sitting between them. CDR1 and CDR2 (germline): SGHRS, YFSETQ. The CDR3 loop reads CASSLRAGQTEAFF. In DNA, the CDR3 is TGCGCCAGCAGCTTGCGGGCAGGACAGACTGAAGCTTTCTTT.